These 18 T cell receptor beta chains were sequenced from one sample in a study of blood T cell repertoires in COVID-19. Libraries were prepared by immunoSEQ multiplex PCR; TCRdb keeps only in-frame clonotypes and omits some of them. The sample has approximately 190,000 clones, around 85% seen once. The sequencing sample was made of peripheral blood. These TCRs come from a man in his 70s with active or convalescent COVID-19.

Notes on this clone: This specimen includes other DNA sequences encoding the same CDR3. The rearrangement uses TRBV18 and TRBJ1-1; 7 bases line up with TRBD1. Trimming removed 3 bases from V and 0 bases from J; junction bases left unmatched: 1. Germline-derived CDR1 and CDR2 are KGHSH and LQKENI. CDR3 length: 14 residues. CDR3 residues: CASSPGQLNTEAFF. CDR3 coding DNA: TGTGCCAGCTCACCGGGACAGTTGAACACTGAAGCTTTCTTT.

In DNA form, the CDR3 reads TGTGCCAGCATCCCGATACTGGCCCGGGACTATGGCTACACCTTC. It yields the protein CASIPILARDYGYTF. This chain links TRBV11-2 with TRBJ1-2; the D is unclear. Germline V gene lookup returns CDR1 SGHAT and CDR2 FQNNGV. The V gene lost 7 bases and the J gene lost 3 bases, with 18 bases spanning the gap. This CDR3 has 15 amino acids.

The V gene is TRBV27, the J gene TRBJ2-5; D is undetermined. The germline gives CDR1 MNHEY, CDR2 SMNVEV (reference sequence). V lost 5 bases and J 5 bases, leaving 12 bases between the germline ends. CDR3 size: 13 residues. The CDR3 DNA reads TGTGCCAGCAGTCCCTCACACGGGGAGACCCAGTACTTC. It encodes CASSPSHGETQYF.

The chain employs TRBV28 and TRBJ2-5; 12 bases are a match to TRBD2. Germline V gene data show CDR1 as MDHEN and CDR2 as SYDVKM. With V trimmed by 7 bases and J by 4 bases, 13 bases remained unmatched. This CDR3 spans 17 amino acids. The CDR3 nucleotides read TGTGCCAGCATCCCCCCTAGCGGGAGGGCCGAGGGAGAGACCCAGTACTTC. As protein: CASIPPSGRAEGETQYF.

In this sample, this clone turned up once. The chain joins TRBV5-6 to TRBJ1-3, with TRBD1 as a possible D gene (5 bases). This CDR3 is 16 amino acids long. V lost 3 bases and J 4 bases, leaving 17 bases between the germline ends. Germline loops: CDR1 SGHDT, CDR2 YYEEEE. The CDR3 DNA reads TGTGCCAGCAGCTCGCCGCGGGGGGTGGTCGGAAACACCATATATTTT. This gives the protein CASSSPRGVVGNTIYF.

The chain employs TRBV29-1 and TRBJ2-7; D is uncertain. This CDR3 region has 14 residues. The germline V gene has CDR1 SQVTM and CDR2 ANQGSEA. Trimming took 5 bases from V and 0 from J, leaving 14 bases between them. The CDR3 is CSVHDSRISYEQYF. CDR3 sequence (DNA): TGCAGCGTTCATGACTCCCGGATCTCCTACGAGCAGTACTTC.

The gene calls are TRBV5-4 and TRBJ1-4; 7 bases agree with TRBD1. V lost 3 bases to trimming and J lost 8 bases; unmatched junction nucleotides: 4. This CDR3 spans 13 amino acids. Germline CDR1 reads SGHNT; CDR2 reads YYREEE (reference sequence). CDR3 DNA: TGTGCCAGCAGCTCCGGGACAGAAGAAAAACTGTTTTTT. Encoded protein: CASSSGTEEKLFF. The entire variable domain, with the rest obtained from reference TRBV5-4 and TRBJ1-4, is as follows: ETGVTQSPTHLIKTRGQQVTLRCSSQSGHNTVSWYQQALGQGPQFIFQYYREEENGRGNFPPRFSGLQFPNYSSELNVNALELDDSALYLCASSSGTEEKLFFGSGTQLSVL.

The chain links TRBV5-6 to TRBJ2-5; the D gene is possibly TRBD1 (5 bases). V gave up 0 bases and J gave up 7 bases, with 16 bases separating them. From germline, CDR1 is SGHDT and CDR2 YYEEEE. The length of the CDR3 is 15 residues. CDR3 loop: CASSLAGQGKWTQYF. The CDR3 DNA reads TGTGCCAGCAGCTTGGCCGGGCAGGGTAAGTGGACCCAGTACTTC.

The chain couples TRBV6-6 to TRBJ1-2; TRBD1 agrees at 7 bases. The V gene's germline CDR1 is MNHNY and CDR2 SVGAGI (reference sequence). V dropped 6 bases and J dropped 1; count of bases not matched to a gene: 5. The CDR3 sequence is 14 residues long. The CDR3 nucleotides read TGTGCCAGCAGCGGGACAGAATTTAACTATGGCTACACCTTC. As protein: CASSGTEFNYGYTF.

The chain employs TRBV4-3 and TRBJ1-6, with D tentatively TRBD1 (6 bases). This CDR3 is 16 amino acids long. Germline CDR1 and CDR2: LGHNA and YSLEER. V was pared by 0 bases and J by 9 bases, with 15 bases between. The CDR3 sequence: CASSQDPTGSTSPLHF. CDR3 in DNA: TGCGCCAGCAGCCAAGATCCCACAGGGTCTACTTCACCCCTCCACTTT.

The rearrangement links TRBV15 to TRBJ1-1; D ambiguous. The V gene lost 0 bases and the J gene lost 7 bases, with 6 bases spanning the gap. The germline V gene encodes CDR1 LNHNV and CDR2 YYDKDF (reference sequence). The CDR3 has 12 amino acids. The CDR3 DNA is TGTGCCACCAGCAGAGATGGGCTTGAAGCTTTCTTT. Protein product: CATSRDGLEAFF.

The chain combines TRBV18 with TRBJ1-2; 8 positions match TRBD1. The CDR3 has 14 residues. J lost 3 bases, V lost 8 bases, and 8 bases had no gene match. Germline V gene sequence: CDR1 KGHSH, CDR2 LQKENI. CDR3 residues: CASLKDRADYGYTF. DNA for the CDR3: TGTGCCAGCCTAAAGGACAGGGCAGACTATGGCTACACCTTC.

This chain links TRBV4-3 with TRBJ1-4; a possible D gene is TRBD1 (6 bases). Germline values: CDR1 LGHNA, CDR2 YSLEER. Trimming stripped 4 bases from V and 4 bases from J, with 13 bases between. This CDR3 is 15 amino acids long. The CDR3 region is CASSPAGQSNEKLFF. The CDR3 DNA follows: TGCGCCAGCAGCCCCGCCGGACAGAGTAATGAAAAACTGTTTTTT.

The rearrangement uses TRBV9 and TRBJ2-1; a possible D gene is TRBD2 (5 bases). Trimming stripped 0 bases from V and 10 bases from J, with 11 bases between. The CDR3 length is 13 residues. Per germline, CDR1 SGDLS and CDR2 YYNGEE. This CDR3 is CASSVENVAEQFF. The CDR3 nucleotides are TGTGCCAGCAGCGTAGAGAACGTAGCGGAGCAGTTCTTC. Using reference TRBV9 and TRBJ2-1 for the parts outside the CDR3, the full variable domain is DSGVTQTPKHLITATGQRVTLRCSPRSGDLSVYWYQQSLDQGLQFLIQYYNGEERAKGNILERFSAQQFPDLHSELNLSSLELGDSALYFCASSVENVAEQFFGPGTRLTVL.

This chain connects TRBV19 to TRBJ2-3; D remains ambiguous. V dropped 7 bases and J dropped 1 base, with 18 bases sitting between them. Germline V CDR1 and CDR2: LNHDA, SQIVND (reference sequence). The CDR3 has 16 residues. CDR3 nucleotides: TGTGCCAGTACCCCTCCCGCCCACGGAGGCACAGATACGCAGTATTTT. It codes for CASTPPAHGGTDTQYF.

This clone was detected once. V gene TRBV5-4 combines with J gene TRBJ2-5, with 8 bases that match TRBD2. The CDR3 spans 16 residues. CDR1 and CDR2 from the germline V gene are SGHNT and YYREEE (reference sequence). Trimming at V came to 3 bases and at J to 3 bases, leaving 10 bases not matched to a gene. The CDR3 bases are TGTGCCAGCAGCTGGGAGCGACTAGCGACTAAAGAGACCCAGTACTTC. It is translated as CASSWERLATKETQYF.

The chain uses TRBV5-1 and TRBJ2-5; 8 nucleotides line up with TRBD1. There are 16 residues in the CDR3. V lost 4 bases to trimming and J lost 0 bases; unmatched junction nucleotides: 8. Looked up from germline, CDR1 is SGHRS and CDR2 is YFSETQ. The DNA of the CDR3 is TGCGCCAGCAGCCCCCAGGGGGCAGGGTACCAAGAGACCCAGTACTTC. It codes for CASSPQGAGYQETQYF.

The J gene is TRBJ2-2, the V gene TRBV6-6; no clear D gene. This CDR3 has 12 residues. Deletions cut 6 bases from V and 1 base from J, with 3 bases between. Germline V gene sequence: CDR1 MNHNY, CDR2 SVGAGI (reference sequence). The CDR3 region is CASSRNTGELFF. DNA of the CDR3: TGTGCCAGCAGCCGGAACACCGGGGAGCTGTTTTTT.